The clone carrying this TCR beta chain has at least ten counts. This specimen belongs to a study of blood T cells in healthy people across ages. Through a sample-barcoded 5' primer and a J-beta primer mix, a second PCR was run for roughly 6 to 11 cycles. Tags on each cDNA molecule came from a template-switch adaptor with 12 random nucleotides. TCRdb itself ran the 5' RACE reads through MiXCR, one entry per CDR3 protein. This sample carries hundreds of thousands of distinct CDR3 sequences, more than 45% of them seen once, and the ten largest clones take approximately 13%. There are 14 residues in the CDR3. The V gene's germline CDR1 is SGHTA and CDR2 FQGNSA. Trimming took off 2 bases at V and 1 base at J, with 8 bases between the two ends.

The TCR sequence derives from a woman older than 75 in good health. V usage is TRBV7-2 and J usage is TRBJ1-2; D is unclear. The sample consisted of blood. CDR3 residues: CASSLNAVNYGYTF. The CDR3 DNA follows: TGTGCCAGCAGCTTAAATGCCGTTAACTATGGCTACACCTTC.